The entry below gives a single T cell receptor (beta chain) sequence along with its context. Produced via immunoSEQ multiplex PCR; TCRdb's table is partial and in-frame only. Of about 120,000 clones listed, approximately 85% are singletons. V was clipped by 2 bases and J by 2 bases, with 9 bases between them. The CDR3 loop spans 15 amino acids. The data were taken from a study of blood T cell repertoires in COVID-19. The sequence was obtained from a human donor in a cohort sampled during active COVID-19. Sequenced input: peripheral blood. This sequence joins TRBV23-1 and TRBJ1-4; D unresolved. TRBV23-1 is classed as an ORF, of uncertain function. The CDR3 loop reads CASSQLRGTNEKLFF. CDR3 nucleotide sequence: TGCGCCAGCAGTCAACTAAGAGGTACTAATGAAAAACTGTTTTTT.